This TCR beta chain appears in the sequencing data of a study of OX40 agonist ivuxolimab in advanced cancers. The data were produced by immunoSEQ multiplex PCR, yet TCRdb's version contains in-frame clones alone and is incomplete. The table lists roughly 60,000 clones, 84% of them singletons, with about 2% in the top ten. V lost 0 bases, J lost 0 bases, and 7 bases lay in between. CDR3 size: 14 residues. Germline CDR1 SGDLS, CDR2 YYNGEE. This material consisted of CD4+ or CD8+ T cells sorted from blood, taken in a trial of the OX40 agonist ivuxolimab. The TCR was taken from an adult with an advanced solid tumor such as melanoma, head and neck, liver or kidney cancer. The chain has TRBV9 and TRBJ2-7; no clear D gene. The DNA for the CDR3 is TGTGCCAGCAGCGTAGACGGCACCTCCTACGAGCAGTACTTC. This codes for CASSVDGTSYEQYF.